This entry is about one TCR beta chain. As originally analysed: Estimation of nucleated cell counts was performed using reference gene primer amplification. TCRdb keeps only in-frame clones here, not all; method: immunoSEQ multiplex PCR. The DNA was the basis for D and trimming; V, J and clone size are from that table. The sample yields 280,000 or so clones, roughly four fifths seen once. The data originate from a study of blood T cell repertoires in COVID-19. Overall study context: Whether acute or convalescent, the COVID-19 samples came from the United States, Italy and Spain. The cDNA or gDNA used as material had been derived from T cells, B-cell-depleted T cells, or PBMCs.

The CDR3 spans 12 residues. The V and J ends lost 2 bases and 6 bases, in that order; junction bases with no gene match: 1. From germline, CDR1 is MNHEY and CDR2 SVGEGT. This TCR came from a woman in her 50s who had recovered from COVID-19. The J gene is TRBJ2-7, the V gene TRBV6-2 or TRBV6-3; 7 nucleotides agree with TRBD1. Sequencing was done on a sample of peripheral blood. The CDR3 coding sequence is TGTGCCAGCAGTTACGGGACAGCCGAGCAGTACTTC. It yields the protein CASSYGTAEQYF.